The 27 T cell receptor beta chains reported below all come from one sample, sequenced in a study of cytomegalovirus exposure and HLA in healthy donors. Here immunoSEQ multiplex PCR was the method, and the copy in TCRdb shows in-frame clones only, minus some. Among over 150,000 clones listed, approximately 96% were seen once. Input material: PBMCs. The receptors come from a woman aged 18-29 years in good health and CMV-seronegative.

The chain joins TRBV19 to TRBJ1-2; 8 bases are shared with TRBD1. Per germline, CDR1 LNHDA and CDR2 SQIVND (reference sequence). The CDR3 is made up of 14 amino acids. V lost 5 bases and J lost 4; bases outside the gene matches: 6. The CDR3, as DNA: TGTGCCAGTAGTCCCGGGACAGGTCCCTATGGCTACACCTTC. Translating it yields CASSPGTGPYGYTF.

The chain recombines TRBV4-1 with TRBJ2-7; 7 bases match TRBD1. CDR1 is MGHRA, CDR2 YSYEKL, per germline. The V and J ends lost 0 bases and 4 bases, in that order; junction bases with no gene match: 12. The CDR3 is 17 amino acids. CDR3 coding DNA: TGCGCCAGCAGCCAAGAATATGTACAGGGGCGAGGGTACGAGCAGTACTTC. Translating it yields CASSQEYVQGRGYEQYF.

This clone has just a few counts. V gene TRBV27 combines with J gene TRBJ1-5; D uncertain. Trimming stripped 11 bases from V and 9 bases from J, with 11 bases between. The germline V gene encodes CDR1 MNHEY and CDR2 SMNVEV (reference sequence). CDR3 length: 10 amino acids. The CDR3: CASRWAPQHF. The CDR3 DNA reads as TGTGCCTCCCGATGGGCGCCCCAGCATTTT.

V usage is TRBV19 and J usage is TRBJ1-1, with D possibly TRBD1 on 5 matching bases. The CDR3 sequence is 14 residues long. CDR1 and CDR2 from the germline V gene are LNHDA and SQIVND (reference sequence). Trimming removed 6 bases from V and 4 bases from J, with 15 bases in between. The CDR3 nucleotides read TGTGCCAGTAGCATATGGGGCAAGGGCACTGAAGCTTTCTTT. The encoded protein is CASSIWGKGTEAFF.

The gene calls are TRBV5-1 and TRBJ1-6; 10 nucleotides agree with TRBD1. This CDR3 has 15 amino acids. The germline CDR1 and CDR2 sequences are SGHRS and YFSETQ. With V trimmed by 2 bases and J by 8 bases, 4 bases remained unmatched. CDR3 in amino acids: CASSFRDRGYSPLHF. CDR3 coding DNA: TGCGCCAGCAGCTTCCGGGACAGGGGTTATTCACCCCTCCACTTT.

The chain has TRBV4-1 and TRBJ2-3; TRBD2 matches at 7 bases. Germline loops: CDR1 MGHRA, CDR2 YSYEKL. The CDR3 consists of 13 residues. V was pared by 8 bases and J by 6 bases, with 8 bases of the junction left unmatched. CDR3 protein: CASRGLVPDTQYF. The DNA for the CDR3 is TGCGCCAGCCGCGGACTAGTCCCTGATACGCAGTATTTT.

The V call is TRBV27, the J call TRBJ2-7; TRBD1 matches 9 bases. V lost 4 bases, J lost 3 bases, and 13 bases stayed unmatched. CDR1 is MNHEY, CDR2 SMNVEV, per germline (reference sequence). This CDR3 has 17 residues. Written as DNA, the CDR3 is TGTGCCAGCAGTTCACCTGCCCTCGACAGGGGGGTCTACGAGCAGTACTTC. Its translation: CASSSPALDRGVYEQYF.

V usage is TRBV9 and J usage is TRBJ1-6, with 9 positions matching TRBD1. Germline loops: CDR1 SGDLS, CDR2 YYNGEE. There are 15 residues in the CDR3. V lost 4 bases and J lost 7; bases outside the gene matches: 6. CDR3 sequence: CASSNSGTGNSPLHF. The CDR3 region has the DNA TGTGCCAGCAGCAATTCCGGGACAGGGAATTCACCCCTCCACTTT.

The rearrangement uses TRBV6-5 and TRBJ1-1; a weak D match, TRBD1 (6 bases). Germline V CDR1 and CDR2: MNHEY, SVGAGI. Trimming pared 6 bases from V and 1 base from J, leaving 12 bases between. The CDR3 is made up of 14 amino acids. The CDR3 DNA is TGTGCCAGCAGGTCGACAGGTGGGAACACTGAAGCTTTCTTT. Translated, it gives CASRSTGGNTEAFF.

The V and J genes are TRBV5-6 and TRBJ1-6; D gene uncertain. CDR3 length equals 14 residues. CDR1 and CDR2 from the germline V gene are SGHDT and YYEEEE. Trimming left V 6 bases short and J 11 bases short, with 18 bases between. The CDR3 loop reads CASTVDTGGTPLHF. CDR3 nucleotides: TGTGCCAGCACCGTAGACACTGGCGGGACACCCCTCCACTTT. The entire variable domain, with the rest obtained from reference TRBV5-6 and TRBJ1-6, is as follows: DAGVTQSPTHLIKTRGQQVTLRCSPKSGHDTVSWYQQALGQGPQFIFQYYEEEERQRGNFPDRFSGHQFPNYSSELNVNALLLGDSALYLCASTVDTGGTPLHFGNGTRLTVT.

The table lists this clone with a count of one. This chain connects TRBV15 to TRBJ1-3; D perhaps matches TRBD1 (5 bases). CDR3 size: 18 residues. V shed 2 bases and J shed 4 bases, with 21 bases lying between them. Germline-derived CDR1 and CDR2 are LNHNV and YYDKDF (reference sequence). The chain's CDR3 is CATSRNPDNPSEGNTIYF. The CDR3 DNA sequence: TGTGCCACCAGCAGAAATCCGGACAACCCGTCAGAAGGAAACACCATATATTTT.

The V and J genes are TRBV6-5 and TRBJ1-1, with a tentative D call TRBD1 (6 bases). The CDR3 has 15 amino acids. The V end was cut by 4 bases, the J end by 0 bases, with 12 bases between. Germline loops: CDR1 MNHEY, CDR2 SVGAGI. CDR3 protein: CASSLTGTMNTEAFF. The CDR3 region has the DNA TGTGCCAGCAGTTTAACCGGGACAATGAACACTGAAGCTTTCTTT.

DNA for the CDR3: TGTGCCAGCAGCCCGCGTCTAGCGGTGGGAACAGATACGCAGTATTTT. Amino acid sequence: CASSPRLAVGTDTQYF. J is TRBJ2-3 and V is TRBV11-2; 7 bases align to TRBD2. Trimming removed 5 bases from V and 3 bases from J; junction bases left unmatched: 11. Looked up from germline, CDR1 is SGHAT and CDR2 is FQNNGV. This CDR3 has 16 amino acids. The variable domain in full, with the rest retrieved from reference TRBV11-2 and TRBJ2-3, is EAGVAQSPRYKIIEKRQSVAFWCNPISGHATLYWYQQILGQGPKLLIQFQNNGVVDDSQLPKDRFSAERLKGVDSTLKIQPAKLEDSAVYLCASSPRLAVGTDTQYFGPGTRLTVL.

The chain joins TRBV7-9 to TRBJ1-1; D gene uncertain. CDR1 is SEHNR and CDR2 is FQNEAQ in the germline V gene (reference sequence). The CDR3 runs 15 residues. Deletions cut 6 bases from V and 6 bases from J, with 20 bases between. CDR3 DNA sequence: TGTGCCAGCAGTCATAGCCCGATGACGCCCGCTGAAGCTTTCTTT. It is translated as CASSHSPMTPAEAFF.

This sequence joins TRBV19 and TRBJ2-3; tentative D call: TRBD1 (5 bases). Trimming took off 0 bases at V and 2 bases at J, with 9 bases between the two ends. The CDR3 spans 15 residues. Germline CDR1 reads LNHDA; CDR2 reads SQIVND (reference sequence). The CDR3 loop is CASSIDRVDTDTQYF. The CDR3 DNA is TGTGCCAGTAGTATAGACAGGGTGGACACAGATACGCAGTATTTT. The entire variable domain, with the rest obtained from reference TRBV19 and TRBJ2-3, is as follows: DGGITQSPKYLFRKEGQNVTLSCEQNLNHDAMYWYRQDPGQGLRLIYYSQIVNDFQKGDIAEGYSVSREKKESFPLTVTSAQKNPTAFYLCASSIDRVDTDTQYFGPGTRLTVL.

This sequence joins TRBV7-9 and TRBJ2-5, with TRBD2 matching over 9 bases. The CDR3 sequence is 16 residues long. Per the germline V gene, CDR1 is SEHNR and CDR2 is FQNEAQ (reference sequence). With 5 bases clipped from V and 5 bases from J, the junction kept 12 bases outside the gene matches. The DNA of the CDR3 is TGTGCCAGCAGCAGGGGTAGCGGGGGTCTTGTTGAGACCCAGTACTTC. Protein: CASSRGSGGLVETQYF.

The chain links TRBV7-8 to TRBJ1-5; no reliable D call. CDR3 length: 15 residues. V was cut by 1 base and J by 4 bases, with 11 bases left in between. Germline loops: CDR1 SGHVS, CDR2 FQNEAQ. The CDR3 DNA is TGTGCCAGCAGCTTAGGGGCACCTACTAATCAGCCCCAGCATTTT. It yields the protein CASSLGAPTNQPQHF.

The table lists this clone with a count of one. The chain employs TRBV18 and TRBJ1-1, with TRBD1 matching over 7 bases. The CDR3 is made up of 15 amino acids. V was clipped by 3 bases and J by 1 base; unmatched bases: 5. The V gene's germline CDR1 is KGHSH and CDR2 LQKENI. The CDR3 loop reads CASSPEGASNTEAFF. In DNA form, the CDR3 reads TGTGCCAGCTCACCGGAGGGGGCCTCGAACACTGAAGCTTTCTTT.

This chain joins TRBV7-2 and TRBJ2-7; 10 nucleotides agree with TRBD2. Germline V gives CDR1 SGHTA, CDR2 FQGNSA. J was trimmed by 6 bases and V by 1 base; bases with no gene match: 6. The CDR3 totals 15 residues. The CDR3 coding sequence is TGTGCCAGCAGCTTAGGGGTAGCGGGGGGCCTCGAGCAGTACTTC. Its protein product is CASSLGVAGGLEQYF. The complete variable domain, with remaining parts taken from reference TRBV7-2 and TRBJ2-7, reads GAGVSQSPSNKVTEKGKDVELRCDPISGHTALYWYRQSLGQGLEFLIYFQGNSAPDKSGLPSDRFSAERTGGSVSTLTIQRTQQEDSAVYLCASSLGVAGGLEQYFGPGTRLTVT.

CDR3 protein: CASSYRPGNTEAFF. The CDR3 nucleotides are TGTGCCAGTAGTTACAGGCCCGGGAACACTGAAGCTTTCTTT. The chain links TRBV19 to TRBJ1-1, with D possibly being TRBD1 (5 bases). V lost 5 bases, J lost 1 base, and 11 bases lay in between. This CDR3 is 14 amino acids long. Germline V CDR1 and CDR2: LNHDA, SQIVND (reference sequence).

The chain carries TRBV5-6 and TRBJ2-1, with TRBD2 matching over 7 bases. J was trimmed by 10 bases and V by 4 bases; bases with no gene match: 11. The CDR3 is 14 residues long. CDR1 and CDR2 from the germline V gene are SGHDT and YYEEEE. CDR3 sequence reads: CASSAELATSEQFF. In DNA, the CDR3 is TGTGCCAGCAGCGCGGAACTAGCGACGAGCGAGCAGTTCTTC.

The J gene is TRBJ1-4, the V gene TRBV7-2, with 7 bases aligning to TRBD1. The V gene end was trimmed by 1 base and the J gene end by 5 bases; junction bases not matched to a gene: 1. The CDR3 runs to 14 residues. The germline V gene has CDR1 SGHTA and CDR2 FQGNSA. CDR3 sequence (DNA): TGTGCCAGCAGCTTAGGCAGGGGGAATGAAAAACTGTTTTTT. As protein: CASSLGRGNEKLFF.

CDR3 nucleotide sequence: TGCAGCGTTGAAGATGCGGGACAGGACTCTGGAAACACCATATATTTT. As protein: CSVEDAGQDSGNTIYF. V usage is TRBV29-1 and J usage is TRBJ1-3, with 8 nucleotides matching TRBD1. Trimming at V came to 0 bases and at J to 0 bases, leaving 4 bases not matched to a gene. Germline values: CDR1 SQVTM, CDR2 ANQGSEA. The CDR3 is made up of 16 amino acids.

The genes are TRBV6-5 and TRBJ1-2, with TRBD1 matching over 8 bases. Trimming cost V 2 bases and J 2 bases; bases outside gene matches: 4. CDR1 and CDR2 (germline): MNHEY, SVGAGI. CDR3 size: 15 residues. CDR3 residues: CASSYVDRGNYGYTF. CDR3 DNA: TGTGCCAGCAGTTACGTAGACAGGGGAAACTATGGCTACACCTTC.

The chain uses TRBV2 and TRBJ2-3; D is uncertain. The CDR3 sequence is 14 residues long. The ends were cut back, 1 base at V and 8 bases at J, with 13 bases in the middle. The germline gives CDR1 SNHLY, CDR2 FYNNEI. Here the CDR3 DNA reads TGTGCCAGCAGTGAAGTGGCGGTTCCCACTACGCAGTATTTT. It is translated as CASSEVAVPTTQYF.

In its sample, this clone was seen once. V gene TRBV5-1 combines with J gene TRBJ2-5; 7 bases line up with TRBD1. The J segment lost 1 base and the V segment lost 1 base, leaving 1 base of the junction unmatched. Germline V gene lookup returns CDR1 SGHRS and CDR2 YFSETQ. This CDR3 contains 14 residues. The chain's CDR3 is CASSLQGVQETQYF. CDR3 DNA: TGCGCCAGCAGCTTGCAGGGGGTCCAAGAGACCCAGTACTTC. Combining the CDR3 with reference TRBV5-1 and TRBJ2-5 gives the whole variable domain KAGVTQTPRYLIKTRGQQVTLSCSPISGHRSVSWYQQTPGQGLQFLFEYFSETQRNKGNFPGRFSGRQFSNSRSEMNVSTLELGDSALYLCASSLQGVQETQYFGPGTRLLVL.

This clone showed up just once. The V and J genes are TRBV7-9 and TRBJ1-4; the D is unclear. The V gene's germline CDR1 is SEHNR and CDR2 FQNEAQ (reference sequence). The CDR3 runs to 15 residues. Trimming cost V 3 bases and J 8 bases, with 16 bases left between them. The CDR3 sequence is CASSLSVRINEKLFF. CDR3 sequence (DNA): TGTGCCAGCAGCTTGAGTGTGAGGATCAACGAAAAACTGTTTTTT.